The 15 T cell receptor beta chains below were found in one sample sequenced in a study of blood T cell repertoires in COVID-19. Profiled with immunoSEQ multiplex PCR; TCRdb holds only in-frame clones, not every one. The data show fewer than 85,000 clones, around 83% seen once. The sequencing input was peripheral blood. The source of these receptors is a woman aged 55 to 70 with acute or convalescent COVID-19.

The chain employs TRBV7-9 and TRBJ1-2, with TRBD1 identical over 10 bases. The CDR3 loop spans 19 amino acids. V dropped 1 base and J dropped 6; count of bases not matched to a gene: 17. Per the germline V gene, CDR1 is SEHNR and CDR2 is FQNEAQ (reference sequence). The CDR3 sequence: CASSLVTIAHRDRGNGYTF. The DNA for the CDR3 is TGTGCCAGCAGCTTAGTAACTATTGCACATAGGGACAGGGGAAATGGCTACACCTTC. Together with reference TRBV7-9 and TRBJ1-2, the CDR3 gives the full variable domain: DTGVSQNPRHKITKRGQNVTFRCDPISEHNRLYWYRQTLGQGPEFLTYFQNEAQLEKSRLLSDRFSAERPKGSFSTLEIQRTEQGDSAMYLCASSLVTIAHRDRGNGYTFGSGTRLTVV.

The V gene is TRBV15, the J gene TRBJ1-3; TRBD1 matches 7 bases. The CDR3 extends over 16 amino acids. The J segment lost 0 bases and the V segment lost 1 base, leaving 3 bases of the junction unmatched. Germline lookup yields CDR1 LNHNV and CDR2 YYDKDF (reference sequence). This CDR3 reads CATSRGGGLSGNTIYF. In nucleotides, the CDR3 is TGTGCCACCAGCAGAGGAGGGGGCCTCTCTGGAAACACCATATATTTT. Filled out from reference TRBV15 and TRBJ1-3, the complete variable domain reads DAMVIQNPRYQVTQFGKPVTLSCSQTLNHNVMYWYQQKSSQAPKLLFHYYDKDFNNEADTPDNFQSRRPNTSFCFLDIRSPGLGDTAMYLCATSRGGGLSGNTIYFGEGSWLTVV.

This clone was counted a few times. The genes are TRBV7-2 and TRBJ1-1; D gene unclear. V lost 3 bases and J lost 4, with 6 bases in between. The germline gives CDR1 SGHTA, CDR2 FQGNSA. This CDR3 has 12 residues. The CDR3 DNA sequence: TGTGCCAGCAGCTTTATCCGCACTGAAGCTTTCTTT. This encodes CASSFIRTEAFF.

This clone was picked up a small number of times. Other DNA sequences in the same sample also yield this CDR3. The rearrangement links TRBV5-1 to TRBJ1-2, with TRBD1 matching 7 bases. Germline V lookup: CDR1 SGHRS, CDR2 YFSETQ. This CDR3 comprises 15 residues. The junction had 6 bases not matched to a gene; V was cut back by 0 bases and J by 4 bases. CDR3 nucleotide sequence: TGCGCCAGCAGCTTGGCCGGGACAGAGGGCTATGGCTACACCTTC. Its translation is CASSLAGTEGYGYTF.

The chain couples TRBV5-1 to TRBJ1-2; 11 bases align to TRBD1. The CDR3 contains 15 residues. Germline-derived CDR1 and CDR2 are SGHRS and YFSETQ. Trimming at V came to 0 bases and at J to 4 bases, leaving 2 bases not matched to a gene. The CDR3 DNA follows: TGCGCCAGCAGCTTGGCCGGGACAGGGGGCTATGGCTACACCTTC. The encoded protein is CASSLAGTGGYGYTF.

This clone has only one observation. The chain couples TRBV7-8 to TRBJ2-5, with TRBD2 matching over 9 bases. The CDR3 covers 15 residues. Germline V gene lookup returns CDR1 SGHVS and CDR2 FQNEAQ. The ends lost 8 bases at V and 4 bases at J; junction bases unmatched: 11. Here the CDR3 reads CASRFSGSGGETQYF. The CDR3 bases are TGTGCCAGCCGGTTTAGCGGGAGCGGGGGAGAGACCCAGTACTTC.

This chain links TRBV7-2 with TRBJ2-5; TRBD2 aligns across 10 bases. Germline V lookup: CDR1 SGHTA, CDR2 FQGNSA. Trimming at V came to 0 bases and at J to 5 bases, leaving 6 bases not matched to a gene. The CDR3 length is 16 residues. The CDR3, as DNA: TGTGCCAGCAGCTTAGCTCCAGCGGGGGGGTGGGAGACCCAGTACTTC. This codes for CASSLAPAGGWETQYF.

The chain has TRBV7-8 and TRBJ2-7; possibly TRBD1 for D (6 bases). This CDR3 comprises 14 residues. Germline-derived CDR1 and CDR2 are SGHVS and FQNEAQ. The ends were cut back, 0 bases at V and 2 bases at J, with 8 bases in the middle. The CDR3, as DNA: TGTGCCAGCAGCTTAGCGGACAGACCCTACGAGCAGTACTTC. Residues: CASSLADRPYEQYF.

The V and J genes are TRBV6-1 and TRBJ2-7; 10 nucleotides line up with TRBD1. The trim removed 4 bases at V and 4 bases at J, leaving 10 bases unmatched. The CDR3 loop spans 16 amino acids. The germline CDR1 and CDR2 sequences are MNHNS and SASEGT. The chain's CDR3 is CASSGIRTGGRYEQYF. In nucleotides, the CDR3 is TGTGCCAGCAGTGGCATCAGGACAGGGGGGAGGTACGAGCAGTACTTC.

The chain couples TRBV20-1 to TRBJ2-1; D possibly corresponds to TRBD2 (5 bases). The CDR3 is 14 residues long. Germline loops: CDR1 DFQATT, CDR2 SNEGSKA (reference sequence). The V end was cut by 3 bases, the J end by 7 bases, with 16 bases between. The DNA for the CDR3 is TGCAGTGCTAGTAGGGAGACGAATCGGAATGAGCAGTTCTTC. Protein product: CSASRETNRNEQFF.

V gene TRBV18 combines with J gene TRBJ1-5, with TRBD1 as a possible D gene (6 bases). This CDR3 contains 15 residues. V was clipped by 5 bases and J by 1 base, with 12 bases between them. Looked up from germline, CDR1 is KGHSH and CDR2 is LQKENI. The CDR3 DNA sequence: TGTGCCAGCTCAGCATTACAGGGAAGCAATCAGCCCCAGCATTTT. This codes for CASSALQGSNQPQHF.

V usage is TRBV27 and J usage is TRBJ1-2; possibly TRBD1 for D (6 bases). The CDR3 has 15 amino acids. CDR1 and CDR2 (germline): MNHEY, SMNVEV (reference sequence). V was pared by 2 bases and J by 8 bases, with 18 bases between. In DNA form, the CDR3 reads TGTGCCAGCAGTTTAGACCCGGACAGTCTCGGAGGCTACACCTTC. It is translated as CASSLDPDSLGGYTF.

CDR3 nucleotide sequence: TGTGCCAGCAGCTCCCAAAGGACTTTTATAGAGTATTTT. Translating it yields CASSSQRTFIEYF. This sequence joins TRBV7-2 and TRBJ2-3; D is possibly TRBD2 (5 bases). The CDR3 is made up of 13 amino acids. Germline V CDR1 and CDR2: SGHTA, FQGNSA. V lost 4 bases to trimming and J lost 13 bases, with 18 bases between them.

This clone was counted between two and nine times. The chain is built from TRBV29-1 and TRBJ1-2; 7 bases align to TRBD1. The CDR3 runs 13 residues. Germline CDR1 reads SQVTM; CDR2 reads ANQGSEA. V trimming: 3 bases; J trimming: 6 bases; junction bases outside the gene matches: 7. For the CDR3, the DNA is TGCAGCGTTGATTGGCAAACAGGGGATGGCTACACCTTC. Its translation: CSVDWQTGDGYTF.

V usage is TRBV7-3 and J usage is TRBJ2-3, with 7 bases matching TRBD2. Trimming removed 1 base from V and 10 bases from J; junction bases left unmatched: 5. The CDR3 consists of 13 residues. CDR1 is SGHTA, CDR2 FQGTGA, per germline. In DNA form, the CDR3 reads TGTGCCAGCAGCTTAAGTTTGGGAGGGGCGCAGTATTTT. It translates to CASSLSLGGAQYF.